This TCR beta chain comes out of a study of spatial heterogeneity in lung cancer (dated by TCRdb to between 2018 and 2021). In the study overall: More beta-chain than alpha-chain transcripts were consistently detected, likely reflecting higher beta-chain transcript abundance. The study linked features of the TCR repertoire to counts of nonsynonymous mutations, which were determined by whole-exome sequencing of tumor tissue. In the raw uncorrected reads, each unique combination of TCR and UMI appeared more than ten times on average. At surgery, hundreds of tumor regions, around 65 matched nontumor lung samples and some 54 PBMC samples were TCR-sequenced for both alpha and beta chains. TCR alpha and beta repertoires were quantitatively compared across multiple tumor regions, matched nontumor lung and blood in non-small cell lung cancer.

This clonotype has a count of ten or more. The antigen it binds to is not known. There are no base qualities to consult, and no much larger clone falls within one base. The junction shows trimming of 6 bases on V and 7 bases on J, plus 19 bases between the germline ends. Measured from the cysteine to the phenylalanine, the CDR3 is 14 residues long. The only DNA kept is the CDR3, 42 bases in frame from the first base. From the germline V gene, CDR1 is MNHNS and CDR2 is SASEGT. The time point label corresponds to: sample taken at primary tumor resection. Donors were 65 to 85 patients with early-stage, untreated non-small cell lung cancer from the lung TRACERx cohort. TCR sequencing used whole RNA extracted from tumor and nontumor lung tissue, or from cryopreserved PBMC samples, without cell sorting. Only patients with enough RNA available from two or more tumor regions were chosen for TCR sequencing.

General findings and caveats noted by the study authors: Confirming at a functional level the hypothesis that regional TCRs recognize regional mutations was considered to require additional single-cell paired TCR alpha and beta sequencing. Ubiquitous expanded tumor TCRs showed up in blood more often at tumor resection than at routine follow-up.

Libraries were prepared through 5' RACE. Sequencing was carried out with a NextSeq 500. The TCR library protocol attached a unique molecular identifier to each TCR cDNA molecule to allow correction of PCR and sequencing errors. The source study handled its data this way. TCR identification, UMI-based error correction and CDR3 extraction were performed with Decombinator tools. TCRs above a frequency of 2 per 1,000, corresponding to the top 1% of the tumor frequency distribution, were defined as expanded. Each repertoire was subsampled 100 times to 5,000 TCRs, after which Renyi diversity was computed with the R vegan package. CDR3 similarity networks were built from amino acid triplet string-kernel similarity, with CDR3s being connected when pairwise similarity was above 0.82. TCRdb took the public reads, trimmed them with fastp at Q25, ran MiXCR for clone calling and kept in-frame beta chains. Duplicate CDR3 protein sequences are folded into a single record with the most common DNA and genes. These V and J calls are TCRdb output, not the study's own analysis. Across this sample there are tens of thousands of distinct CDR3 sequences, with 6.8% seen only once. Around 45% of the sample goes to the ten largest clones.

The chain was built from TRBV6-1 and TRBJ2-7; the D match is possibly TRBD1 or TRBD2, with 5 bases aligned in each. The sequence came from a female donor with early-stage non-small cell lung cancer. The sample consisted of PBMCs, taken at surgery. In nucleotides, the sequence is TGTGCCAGCAGGAATACAGGTAAACCGGGAGAGCAGTACTTC. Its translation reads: CASRNTGKPGEQYF.